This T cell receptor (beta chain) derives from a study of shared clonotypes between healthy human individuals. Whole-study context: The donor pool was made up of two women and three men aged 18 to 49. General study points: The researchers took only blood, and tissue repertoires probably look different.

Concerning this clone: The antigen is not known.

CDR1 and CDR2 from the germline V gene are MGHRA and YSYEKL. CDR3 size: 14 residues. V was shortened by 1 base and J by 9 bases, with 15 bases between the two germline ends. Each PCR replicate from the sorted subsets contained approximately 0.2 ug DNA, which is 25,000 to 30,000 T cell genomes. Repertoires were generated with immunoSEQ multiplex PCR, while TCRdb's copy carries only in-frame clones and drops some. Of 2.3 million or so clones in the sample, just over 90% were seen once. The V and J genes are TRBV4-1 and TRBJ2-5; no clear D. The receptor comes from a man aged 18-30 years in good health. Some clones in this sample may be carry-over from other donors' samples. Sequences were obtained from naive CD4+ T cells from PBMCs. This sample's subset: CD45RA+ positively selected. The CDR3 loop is CASSQVFTVPAQYF. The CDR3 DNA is TGCGCCAGCAGCCAAGTGTTCACTGTACCGGCCCAGTACTTC.